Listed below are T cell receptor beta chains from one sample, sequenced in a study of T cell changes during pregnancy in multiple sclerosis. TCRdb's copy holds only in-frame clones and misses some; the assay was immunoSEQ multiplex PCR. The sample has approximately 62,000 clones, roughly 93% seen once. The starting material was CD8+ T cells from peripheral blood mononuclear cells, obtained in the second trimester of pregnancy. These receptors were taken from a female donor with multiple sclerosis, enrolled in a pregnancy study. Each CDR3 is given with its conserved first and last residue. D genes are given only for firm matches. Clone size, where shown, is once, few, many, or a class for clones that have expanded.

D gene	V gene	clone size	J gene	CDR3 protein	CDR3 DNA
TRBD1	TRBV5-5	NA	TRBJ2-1	CASSYGQGASEQFF	TGTGCCAGCAGCTATGGACAGGGGGCATCCGAGCAGTTCTTC
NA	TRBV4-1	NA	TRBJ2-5	CASSQVGGQETQYF	TGCGCCAGCAGCCAAGTGGGGGGTCAAGAGACCCAGTACTTC
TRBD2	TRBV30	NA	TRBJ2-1	CAWSSRLAGGPDEQFF	TGTGCCTGGAGTTCTCGACTAGCGGGAGGGCCGGATGAGCAGTTCTTC
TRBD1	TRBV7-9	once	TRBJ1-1	CASSSRQGKNTEAFF	TGTGCCAGCAGCTCTAGACAGGGGAAGAACACTGAAGCTTTCTTT
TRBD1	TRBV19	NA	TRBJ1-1	CASSIAQGTEAFF	TGTGCCAGTAGTATAGCACAGGGGACTGAAGCTTTCTTT
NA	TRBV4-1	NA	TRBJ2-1	CASSQDPSGNAYNEQFF	TGCGCCAGCAGCCAAGACCCCTCGGGGAATGCATACAATGAGCAGTTCTTC
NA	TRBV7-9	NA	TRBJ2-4	CASSADLGGAKNIQYF	TGTGCCAGCAGCGCCGACCTTGGAGGAGCCAAAAACATTCAGTACTTC
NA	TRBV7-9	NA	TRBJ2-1	CASSQPRGDNNEQFF	TGTGCCAGCAGCCAACCTCGGGGGGACAACAATGAGCAGTTCTTC
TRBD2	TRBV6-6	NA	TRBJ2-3	CASSYASGSWADTQYF	TGTGCCAGCAGTTATGCTAGCGGGAGTTGGGCAGATACGCAGTATTTT
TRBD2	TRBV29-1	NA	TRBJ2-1	CSVPASGYNEQFF	TGCAGCGTTCCCGCTAGCGGGTACAATGAGCAGTTCTTC